The clone carrying this T cell receptor (beta chain) appeared a few times. Antigen specificity is unknown. The data originate from a study of identical twins. Points from the study as a whole: Models predicted less out-of-frame TCR alpha sharing in monozygotic twins than was found.

CDR3 length: 15 residues. V shed 5 bases, J shed 3 bases, and the junction held 5 bases outside the gene matches. Germline V gene data show CDR1 as SEHNR and CDR2 as FQNEAQ (reference sequence). TCRdb processed the 5' RACE reads anew with MiXCR; each CDR3 protein has one entry. The table includes some 320,000 distinct CDR3 sequences, more than 9% detected once. These data were likewise used in another study, on yellow fever vaccine responses in identical twins.

This sequence was found in a woman younger than 35 in good health. The sample taken for sequencing was CD8+ T cells sorted from blood. J is TRBJ2-1 and V is TRBV7-9, with TRBD2 identical over 9 bases. Here the CDR3 DNA reads TGTGCCAGCAGCAATAGACTAGCGGACTACAATGAGCAGTTCTTC. Protein: CASSNRLADYNEQFF.